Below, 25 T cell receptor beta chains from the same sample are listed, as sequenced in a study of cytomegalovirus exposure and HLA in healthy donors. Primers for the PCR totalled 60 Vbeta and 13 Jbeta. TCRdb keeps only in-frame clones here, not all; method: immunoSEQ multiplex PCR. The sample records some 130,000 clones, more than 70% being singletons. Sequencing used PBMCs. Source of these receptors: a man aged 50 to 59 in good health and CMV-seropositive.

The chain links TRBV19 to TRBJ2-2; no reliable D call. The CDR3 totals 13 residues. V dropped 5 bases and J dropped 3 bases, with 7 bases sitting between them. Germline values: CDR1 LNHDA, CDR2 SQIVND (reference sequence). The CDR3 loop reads CASSPRYTGELFF. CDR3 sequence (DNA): TGTGCCAGTAGTCCCAGGTACACCGGGGAGCTGTTTTTT.

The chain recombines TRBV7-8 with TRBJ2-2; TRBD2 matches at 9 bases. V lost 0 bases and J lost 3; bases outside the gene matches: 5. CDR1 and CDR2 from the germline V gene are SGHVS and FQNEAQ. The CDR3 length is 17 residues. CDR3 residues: CASSLAERGVYTGELFF. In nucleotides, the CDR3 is TGTGCCAGCAGCTTAGCGGAGCGGGGGGTTTACACCGGGGAGCTGTTTTTT.

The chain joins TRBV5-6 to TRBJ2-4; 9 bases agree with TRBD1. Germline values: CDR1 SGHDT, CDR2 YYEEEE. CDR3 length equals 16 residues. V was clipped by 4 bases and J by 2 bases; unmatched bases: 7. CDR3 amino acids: CASSPRDRVTKNIQYF. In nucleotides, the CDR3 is TGTGCCAGCAGCCCCCGGGACAGGGTGACCAAAAACATTCAGTACTTC.

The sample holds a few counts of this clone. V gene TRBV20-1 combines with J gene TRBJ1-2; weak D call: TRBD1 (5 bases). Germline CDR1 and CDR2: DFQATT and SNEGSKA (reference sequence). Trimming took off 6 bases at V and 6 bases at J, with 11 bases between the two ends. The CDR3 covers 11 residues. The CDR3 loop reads CSASQGNGYTF. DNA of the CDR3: TGCAGTGCCAGCCAGGGTAATGGCTACACCTTC.

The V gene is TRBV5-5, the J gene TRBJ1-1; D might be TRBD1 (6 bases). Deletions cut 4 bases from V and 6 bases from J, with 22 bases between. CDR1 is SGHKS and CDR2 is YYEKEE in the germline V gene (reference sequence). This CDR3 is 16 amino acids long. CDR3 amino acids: CASSRMTGGQGSEAFF. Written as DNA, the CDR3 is TGTGCCAGCAGCCGAATGACAGGCGGGCAGGGGTCTGAAGCTTTCTTT.

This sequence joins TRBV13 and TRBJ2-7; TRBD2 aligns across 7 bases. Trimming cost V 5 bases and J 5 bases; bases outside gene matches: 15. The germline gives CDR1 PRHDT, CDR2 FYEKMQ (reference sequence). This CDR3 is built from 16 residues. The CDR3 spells CASSPRPGRGGNEQYF. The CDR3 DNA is TGTGCCAGCAGCCCCCGTCCGGGGAGGGGAGGAAACGAGCAGTACTTC.

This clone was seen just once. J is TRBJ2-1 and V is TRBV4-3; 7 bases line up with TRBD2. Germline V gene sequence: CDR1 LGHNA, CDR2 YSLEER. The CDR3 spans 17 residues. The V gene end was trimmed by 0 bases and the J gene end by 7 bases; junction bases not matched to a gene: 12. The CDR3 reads CASSQESWGAGRNEQFF. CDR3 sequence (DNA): TGCGCCAGCAGCCAAGAGAGCTGGGGAGCGGGGCGGAATGAGCAGTTCTTC.

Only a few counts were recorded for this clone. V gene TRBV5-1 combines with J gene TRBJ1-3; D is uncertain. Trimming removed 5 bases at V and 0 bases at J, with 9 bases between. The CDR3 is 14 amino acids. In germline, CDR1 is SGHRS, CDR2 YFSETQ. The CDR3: CASREVLSGNTIYF. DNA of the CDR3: TGCGCCAGCAGGGAGGTACTCTCTGGAAACACCATATATTTT.

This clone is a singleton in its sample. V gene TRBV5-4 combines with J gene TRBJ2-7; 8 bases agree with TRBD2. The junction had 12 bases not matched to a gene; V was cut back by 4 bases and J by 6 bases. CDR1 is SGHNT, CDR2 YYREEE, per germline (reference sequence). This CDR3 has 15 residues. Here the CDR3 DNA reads TGTGCCAGCAGCCGCCTGGACGGGGGGGCGATCGAGCAGTACTTC. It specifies CASSRLDGGAIEQYF.

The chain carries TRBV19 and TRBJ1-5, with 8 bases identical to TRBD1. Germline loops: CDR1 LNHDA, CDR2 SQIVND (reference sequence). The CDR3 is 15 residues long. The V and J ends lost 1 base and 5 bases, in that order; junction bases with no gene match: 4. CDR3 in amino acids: CASSIGDRLYQPQHF. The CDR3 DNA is TGTGCCAGTAGTATAGGGGACAGGCTCTATCAGCCCCAGCATTTT.

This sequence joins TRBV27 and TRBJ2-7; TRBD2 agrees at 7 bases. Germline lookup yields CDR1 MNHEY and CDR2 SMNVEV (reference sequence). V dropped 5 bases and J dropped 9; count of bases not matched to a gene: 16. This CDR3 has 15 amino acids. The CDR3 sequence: CASSPGTKPTPRQYF. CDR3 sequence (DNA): TGTGCCAGCAGTCCCGGGACTAAGCCTACACCGAGGCAGTACTTC.

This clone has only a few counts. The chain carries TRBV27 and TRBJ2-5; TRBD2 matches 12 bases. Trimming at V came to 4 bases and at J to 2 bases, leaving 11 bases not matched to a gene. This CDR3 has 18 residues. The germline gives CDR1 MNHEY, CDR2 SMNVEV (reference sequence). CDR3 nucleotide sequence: TGTGCCAGCAGTTCGATCGCCACTAGCGGGGGGCCACAAGAGACCCAGTACTTC. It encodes CASSSIATSGGPQETQYF.

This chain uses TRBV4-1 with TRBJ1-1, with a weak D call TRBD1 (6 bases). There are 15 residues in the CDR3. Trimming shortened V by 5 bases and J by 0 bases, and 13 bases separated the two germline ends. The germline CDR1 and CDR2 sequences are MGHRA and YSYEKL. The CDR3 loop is CASSLRTAVNTEAFF. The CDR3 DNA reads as TGCGCCAGCAGCTTAAGGACAGCAGTGAACACTGAAGCTTTCTTT.

The CDR3 region has the DNA TGTGCCAGCAGGAGACAGGGGGGAGTGAACGAGCAGTACTTC. Its translation: CASRRQGGVNEQYF. This chain joins TRBV6-1 and TRBJ2-7; TRBD1 matches 9 bases. Germline trimming cut 6 bases from V and 5 bases from J; bases unmatched to any gene: 8. CDR3 length: 14 residues. Germline assignment: CDR1 MNHNS and CDR2 SASEGT.

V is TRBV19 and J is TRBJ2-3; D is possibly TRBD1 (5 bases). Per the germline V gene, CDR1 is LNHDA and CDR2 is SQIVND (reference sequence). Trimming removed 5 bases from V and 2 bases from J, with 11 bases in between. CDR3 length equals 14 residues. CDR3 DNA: TGTGCCAGTAGTTCCCGACAGAACACAGATACGCAGTATTTT. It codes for CASSSRQNTDTQYF. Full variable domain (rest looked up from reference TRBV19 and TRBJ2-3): DGGITQSPKYLFRKEGQNVTLSCEQNLNHDAMYWYRQDPGQGLRLIYYSQIVNDFQKGDIAEGYSVSREKKESFPLTVTSAQKNPTAFYLCASSSRQNTDTQYFGPGTRLTVL.

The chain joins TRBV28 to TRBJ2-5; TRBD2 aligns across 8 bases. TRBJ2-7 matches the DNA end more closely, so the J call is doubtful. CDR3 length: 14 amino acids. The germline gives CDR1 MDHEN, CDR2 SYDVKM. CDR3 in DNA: TGTGCCACCCGCTCGGGGGGGACCCTCCTCGAGCAGTACTTC. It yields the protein CATRSGGTLLEQYF.

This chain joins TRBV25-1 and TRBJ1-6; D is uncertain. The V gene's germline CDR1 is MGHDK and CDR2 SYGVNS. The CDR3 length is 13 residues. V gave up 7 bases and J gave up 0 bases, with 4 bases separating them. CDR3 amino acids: CASMYSYNSPLHF. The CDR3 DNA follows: TGTGCCAGCATGTACTCCTATAATTCACCCCTCCACTTT.

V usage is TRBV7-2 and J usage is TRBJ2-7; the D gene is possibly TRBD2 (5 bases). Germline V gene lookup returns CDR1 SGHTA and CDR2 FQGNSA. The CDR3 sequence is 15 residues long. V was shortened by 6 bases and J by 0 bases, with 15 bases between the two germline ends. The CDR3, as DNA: TGTGCCAGCAGTCTTTACGAGGGAAACTCCTACGAGCAGTACTTC. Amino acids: CASSLYEGNSYEQYF.

The CDR3: CASSLWTTPGTEAFF. CDR3 sequence (DNA): TGTGCCAGCAGTTTATGGACTACCCCGGGCACTGAAGCTTTCTTT. The genes are TRBV27 and TRBJ1-1; no definite D call. Trimming stripped 1 base from V and 4 bases from J, with 13 bases between. Looked up from germline, CDR1 is MNHEY and CDR2 is SMNVEV (reference sequence). CDR3 length: 15 residues.

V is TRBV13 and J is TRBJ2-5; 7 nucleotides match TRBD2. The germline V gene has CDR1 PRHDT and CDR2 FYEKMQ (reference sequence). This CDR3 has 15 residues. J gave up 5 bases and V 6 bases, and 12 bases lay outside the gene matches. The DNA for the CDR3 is TGTGCCAGCAGTCTCCAGACTAGCAGCGGGGAGACCCAGTACTTC. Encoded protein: CASSLQTSSGETQYF.

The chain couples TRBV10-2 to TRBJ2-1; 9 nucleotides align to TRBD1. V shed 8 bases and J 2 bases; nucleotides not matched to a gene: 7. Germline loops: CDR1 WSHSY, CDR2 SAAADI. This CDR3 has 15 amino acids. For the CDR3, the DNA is TGCGCCAGCGGTCCGGGGACAGGGACCTACAATGAGCAGTTCTTC. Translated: CASGPGTGTYNEQFF.

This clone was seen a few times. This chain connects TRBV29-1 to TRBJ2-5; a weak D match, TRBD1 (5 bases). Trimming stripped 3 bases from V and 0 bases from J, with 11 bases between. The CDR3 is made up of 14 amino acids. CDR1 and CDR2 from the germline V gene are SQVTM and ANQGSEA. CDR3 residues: CSVDLGADQETQYF. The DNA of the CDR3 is TGCAGCGTTGATCTTGGGGCAGACCAAGAGACCCAGTACTTC.

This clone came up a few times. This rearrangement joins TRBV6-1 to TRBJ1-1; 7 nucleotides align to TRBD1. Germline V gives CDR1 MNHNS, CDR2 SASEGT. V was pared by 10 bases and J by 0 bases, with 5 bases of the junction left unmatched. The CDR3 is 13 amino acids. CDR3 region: CATMGQLNTEAFF. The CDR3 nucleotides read TGTGCCACAATGGGACAGCTGAACACTGAAGCTTTCTTT.

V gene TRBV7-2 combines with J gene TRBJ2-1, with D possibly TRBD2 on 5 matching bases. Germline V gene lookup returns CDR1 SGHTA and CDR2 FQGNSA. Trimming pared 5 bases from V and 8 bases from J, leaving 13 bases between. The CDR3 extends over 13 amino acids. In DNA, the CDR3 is TGTGCCAGCAGCCAAAACCAGAGGGATGAGCAGTTCTTC. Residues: CASSQNQRDEQFF.

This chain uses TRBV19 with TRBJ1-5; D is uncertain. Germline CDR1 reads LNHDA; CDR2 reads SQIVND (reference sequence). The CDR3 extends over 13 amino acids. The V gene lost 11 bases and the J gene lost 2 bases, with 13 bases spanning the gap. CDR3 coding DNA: TGTGCCGCCGAGGCCCGGGGCAATCAGCCCCAGCATTTT. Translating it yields CAAEARGNQPQHF.